These 8 T cell receptor beta chains came from one sample sequenced in a study of T cell responses to AZD1222 COVID-19 vaccine. Some clones are missing from TCRdb's copy, which holds only in-frame ones; the method was immunoSEQ multiplex PCR. The sample contains roughly 72,000 clones, about 91% of which appear only once. The sequencing used peripheral blood, collected 28 days after the second dose of the MenACWY control vaccine. These receptors all come from an adult who received the MenACWY meningococcal vaccine as a control.

This chain connects TRBV27 to TRBJ1-2, with D tentatively TRBD1 (6 bases). The V end lost 4 bases, the J end lost 2 bases, and 20 bases lay between the germline ends. The CDR3 length is 17 residues. From germline, CDR1 is MNHEY and CDR2 SMNVEV (reference sequence). CDR3 in amino acids: CASSSPGGGGLNYGYTF. The CDR3 DNA follows: TGTGCCAGCAGTTCCCCAGGAGGGGGGGGCTTAAACTATGGCTACACCTTC.

V is TRBV19 and J is TRBJ1-5, with D perhaps TRBD1 (5 bases). This CDR3 has 12 amino acids. V lost 7 bases and J lost 9, with 13 bases in between. Germline-derived CDR1 and CDR2 are LNHDA and SQIVND (reference sequence). In DNA, the CDR3 is TGTGCCAGTACCGAAAGAGGGGCGCCCCAGCATTTT. This translates into CASTERGAPQHF.

The chain couples TRBV7-2 to TRBJ1-6; 7 nucleotides match TRBD1. The germline V gene encodes CDR1 SGHTA and CDR2 FQGNSA. The trim removed 3 bases at V and 10 bases at J, leaving 9 bases unmatched. The CDR3 has 15 amino acids. The CDR3, as DNA: TGTGCCAGCAGCTTCACTCGACAGGGAAACTCACCCCTCCACTTT. Protein product: CASSFTRQGNSPLHF.

The chain joins TRBV6-4 to TRBJ2-1, with 7 bases matching TRBD1. J gave up 3 bases and V 0 bases, and 2 bases lay outside the gene matches. There are 15 residues in the CDR3. Looked up from germline, CDR1 is MRHNA and CDR2 is SNTAGT. This chain's CDR3 is CASSDSAGGYNEQFF. The CDR3 DNA reads as TGTGCCAGCAGTGACTCGGCAGGGGGCTACAATGAGCAGTTCTTC.

Here the CDR3 DNA reads TGTGCCAGCTCCAACCCGGGAGATTCCCTCTATGGCTACACCTTC. Translated: CASSNPGDSLYGYTF. The chain combines TRBV6-5 with TRBJ1-2; no firm D call. Germline V gene data show CDR1 as MNHEY and CDR2 as SVGAGI. V shed 8 bases and J shed 4 bases, with 20 bases lying between them. The CDR3 runs to 15 residues.

The CDR3 nucleotides are TGTGCCAGCAGTCGACTAGCGGGCTCCTACAATGAGCAGTTCTTC. Translation gives CASSRLAGSYNEQFF. The V gene is TRBV11-2, the J gene TRBJ2-1; 10 bases agree with TRBD2. Germline V gene data show CDR1 as SGHAT and CDR2 as FQNNGV. The junction had 2 bases not matched to a gene; V was cut back by 6 bases and J by 0 bases. The CDR3 consists of 15 residues. Complete variable domain (other parts from reference TRBV11-2 and TRBJ2-1): EAGVAQSPRYKIIEKRQSVAFWCNPISGHATLYWYQQILGQGPKLLIQFQNNGVVDDSQLPKDRFSAERLKGVDSTLKIQPAKLEDSAVYLCASSRLAGSYNEQFFGPGTRLTVL.

Only one count was recorded for this clone. CDR3 protein: CSVETGGTIYF. CDR3 coding DNA: TGCAGCGTTGAAACCGGGGGCACCATATATTTT. The rearrangement joins TRBV29-1 to TRBJ1-3; a possible D gene is TRBD1 (5 bases). The CDR3 runs 11 residues. CDR1 SQVTM and CDR2 ANQGSEA come from the germline V gene. V lost 2 bases to trimming and J lost 9 bases, with 8 bases between them. Supplemented by reference TRBV29-1 and TRBJ1-3, the full variable domain reads SAVISQKPSRDICQRGTSLTIQCQVDSQVTMMFWYRQQPGQSLTLIATANQGSEATYESGFVIDKFPISRPNLTFSTLTVSNMSPEDSSIYLCSVETGGTIYFGEGSWLTVV.

V usage is TRBV20-1 and J usage is TRBJ1-3; unclear D gene. The V gene's germline CDR1 is DFQATT and CDR2 SNEGSKA (reference sequence). The CDR3 spans 11 residues. Trimming took 7 bases from V and 0 from J, leaving 4 bases between them. The DNA for the CDR3 is TGCAGTGTGAGCTCTGGAAACACCATATATTTT. The encoded protein is CSVSSGNTIYF.